The rows below give T cell receptor beta chains drawn from one sample of a study of radiation and T cells in renal cell carcinoma. Assay: immunoSEQ multiplex PCR; the TCRdb copy retains only in-frame clones and omits some. This sample has about 23,000 clones, with 45% to 70% found just once. The specimen was tumor tissue, collected from a patient whose treatment was nephrectomy without radiotherapy. Every receptor here comes from a human donor with renal cell carcinoma. Both conserved end residues are part of each CDR3. D genes are given only for firm matches. Only part of the rows carry a size: once, few, many, or a class if the clone is expanded.

TRBJ2-2	TRBV2	few	-	TGTGCCAGCAGTGGTAGCCCACCGTGGGTCGGGGAGCTGTTTTTT	CASSGSPPWVGELFF
TRBJ1-2	TRBV4-3	-	-	TGCGCCAGCAGCCCCCGGGGCAGTCAACAATACTATGGCTACACCTTC	CASSPRGSQQYYGYTF
TRBJ1-6	TRBV4-2	-	TRBD1	TGTGCCAGCAGCCTAGGACAGGGCTCACCCCTCCACTTT	CASSLGQGSPLHF
TRBJ2-1	TRBV5-6	-	TRBD2	TGTGCCAGCAGCTTGGGGGAAGTAAGACTAGCGGCCAATGAGCAGTTCTTC	CASSLGEVRLAANEQFF
TRBJ2-1	TRBV5-1	medium-sized	-	TGCGCCAGCAGCCCCAGCCCGGGGAATTCCTACAATGAGCAGTTCTTC	CASSPSPGNSYNEQFF
TRBJ1-1	TRBV7-9	-	-	TGTGCCAGCAGCCTTATGCGTGGATACTACACTGAAGCTTTCTTT	CASSLMRGYYTEAFF
TRBJ1-5	TRBV4-1	-	-	TGCGCCAGCAGCCAAGAACAGGGCCTTAGTAATCAGCCCCAGCATTTT	CASSQEQGLSNQPQHF
TRBJ2-2	TRBV7-2	-	-	TGTGCCAGCAGCTTAGCAAGTGGCGCCTTAATTTCGGGCGGGGAGCTGTTTTTT	CASSLASGALISGGELFF
TRBJ1-1	TRBV19	-	-	TGTGCCAGTACCTCAGGGTCGGCTAACACTGAAGCTTTCTTT	CASTSGSANTEAFF
TRBJ2-3	TRBV9	-	TRBD2	TGTGCCAGCAGCGGAGGGACTAGCGGGCTCACAGATACGCAGTATTTT	CASSGGTSGLTDTQYF
TRBJ2-5	TRBV20-1	-	-	TGCAGTGCTACCTCGATAGAGACCCAGTACTTC	CSATSIETQYF